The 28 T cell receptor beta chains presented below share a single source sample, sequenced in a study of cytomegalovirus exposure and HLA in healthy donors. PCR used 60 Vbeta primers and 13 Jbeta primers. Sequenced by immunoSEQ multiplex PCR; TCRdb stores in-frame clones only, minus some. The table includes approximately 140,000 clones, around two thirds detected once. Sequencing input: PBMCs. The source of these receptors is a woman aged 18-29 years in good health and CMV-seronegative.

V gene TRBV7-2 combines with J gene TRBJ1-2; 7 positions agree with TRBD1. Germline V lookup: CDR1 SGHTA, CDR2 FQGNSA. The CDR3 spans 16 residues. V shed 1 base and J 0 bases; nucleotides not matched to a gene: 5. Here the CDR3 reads CASSLEDRKTNYGYTF. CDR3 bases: TGTGCCAGCAGCTTAGAGGACAGGAAAACTAACTATGGCTACACCTTC.

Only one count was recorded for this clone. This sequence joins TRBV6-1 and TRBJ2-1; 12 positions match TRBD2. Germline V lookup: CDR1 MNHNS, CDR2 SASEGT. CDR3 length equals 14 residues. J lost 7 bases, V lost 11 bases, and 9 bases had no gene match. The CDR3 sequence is CASVLAGGGNEQFF. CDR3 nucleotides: TGTGCCTCCGTACTAGCGGGAGGAGGGAATGAGCAGTTCTTC.

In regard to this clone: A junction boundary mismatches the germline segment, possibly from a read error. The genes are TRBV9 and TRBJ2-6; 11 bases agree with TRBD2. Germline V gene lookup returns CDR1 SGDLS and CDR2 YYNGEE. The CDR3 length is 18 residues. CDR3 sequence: CASSMIAGGVSGANGLTF. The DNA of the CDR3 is TGTGCCAGCAGCATGATAGCGGGGGGGGTCTCTGGGGCCAACGGCCTGACTTTC.

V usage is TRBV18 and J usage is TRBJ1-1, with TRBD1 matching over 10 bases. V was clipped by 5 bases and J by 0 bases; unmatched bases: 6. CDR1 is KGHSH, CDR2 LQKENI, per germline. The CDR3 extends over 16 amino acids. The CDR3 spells CASSFRDRGLNTEAFF. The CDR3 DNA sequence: TGTGCCAGCTCATTCAGGGACAGGGGATTGAACACTGAAGCTTTCTTT.

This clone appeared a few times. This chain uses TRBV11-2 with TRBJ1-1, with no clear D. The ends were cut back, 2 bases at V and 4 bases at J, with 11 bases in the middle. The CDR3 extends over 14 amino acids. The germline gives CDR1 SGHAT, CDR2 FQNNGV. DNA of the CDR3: TGTGCCAGCAGCTTAAATGGTGCGGGCACTGAAGCTTTCTTT. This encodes CASSLNGAGTEAFF.

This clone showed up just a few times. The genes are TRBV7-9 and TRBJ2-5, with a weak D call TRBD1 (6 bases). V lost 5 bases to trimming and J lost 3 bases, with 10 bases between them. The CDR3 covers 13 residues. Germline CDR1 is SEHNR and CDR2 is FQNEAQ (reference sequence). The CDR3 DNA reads TGTGCCAGCAGCCCCTGGGACAAAGAGACCCAGTACTTC. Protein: CASSPWDKETQYF.

DNA of the CDR3: TGTGCCAGCAGCTTAGATCCCCTGACTAGCGCCAGCTCCTACAATGAGCAGTTCTTC. The encoded protein is CASSLDPLTSASSYNEQFF. V and J are TRBV11-3 and TRBJ2-1; 8 nucleotides line up with TRBD2. Germline V lookup: CDR1 SGHNT, CDR2 YENEEA. The V segment lost 0 bases and the J segment 0 bases; nucleotides outside the gene matches: 10. The CDR3 has 19 amino acids.

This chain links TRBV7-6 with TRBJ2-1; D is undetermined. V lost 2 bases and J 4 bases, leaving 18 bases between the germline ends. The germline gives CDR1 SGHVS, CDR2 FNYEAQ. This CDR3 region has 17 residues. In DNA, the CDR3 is TGTGCCAGCAGCTTAACGCGACTTGCGGTCCAATACAATGAGCAGTTCTTC. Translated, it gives CASSLTRLAVQYNEQFF.

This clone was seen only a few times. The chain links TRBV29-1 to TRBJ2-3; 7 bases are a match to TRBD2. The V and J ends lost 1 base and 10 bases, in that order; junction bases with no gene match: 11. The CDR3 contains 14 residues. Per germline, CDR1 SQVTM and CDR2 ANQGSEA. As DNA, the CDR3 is TGCAGCGTTGAAGGGGTCGCGCGGGGGTCAGCGCAGTATTTT. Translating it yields CSVEGVARGSAQYF.

The CDR3 reads CASSTGTRRLDNEQFF. As DNA, the CDR3 is TGTGCCAGCAGCACCGGGACTCGAAGATTAGACAATGAGCAGTTCTTC. This chain connects TRBV5-4 to TRBJ2-1; TRBD2 might be the D (6 bases). The V and J ends lost 4 bases and 5 bases respectively, with 19 bases between them. CDR1 is SGHNT, CDR2 YYREEE, per germline (reference sequence). The CDR3 extends over 16 amino acids.

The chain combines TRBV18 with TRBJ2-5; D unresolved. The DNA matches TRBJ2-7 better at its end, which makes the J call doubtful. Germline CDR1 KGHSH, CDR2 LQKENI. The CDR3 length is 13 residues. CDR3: CASSPPSSYEQYF. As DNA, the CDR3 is TGTGCCAGCTCACCACCTTCCTCCTACGAGCAGTACTTC.

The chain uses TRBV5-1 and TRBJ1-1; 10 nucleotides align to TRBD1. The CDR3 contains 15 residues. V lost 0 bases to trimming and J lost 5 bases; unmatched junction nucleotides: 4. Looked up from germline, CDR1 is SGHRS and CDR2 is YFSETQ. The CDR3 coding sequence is TGCGCCAGCAGCTTGGCCGGGACAGGGGAGACTGAAGCTTTCTTT. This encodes CASSLAGTGETEAFF.

The CDR3 spells CASSEGGGTNEKLFF. CDR3 bases: TGTGCCAGCAGTGAGGGAGGGGGAACTAATGAAAAACTGTTTTTT. The chain couples TRBV2 to TRBJ1-4; tentative D call: TRBD1 (6 bases). Trimming took 3 bases from V and 1 from J, leaving 9 bases between them. The germline CDR1 and CDR2 sequences are SNHLY and FYNNEI. CDR3 size: 15 residues.

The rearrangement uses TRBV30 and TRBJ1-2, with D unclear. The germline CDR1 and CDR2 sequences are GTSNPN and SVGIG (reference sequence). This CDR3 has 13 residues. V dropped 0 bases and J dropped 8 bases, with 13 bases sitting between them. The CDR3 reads CAWSVRAGFGYTF. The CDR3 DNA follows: TGTGCCTGGAGTGTTAGGGCGGGATTCGGCTACACCTTC.

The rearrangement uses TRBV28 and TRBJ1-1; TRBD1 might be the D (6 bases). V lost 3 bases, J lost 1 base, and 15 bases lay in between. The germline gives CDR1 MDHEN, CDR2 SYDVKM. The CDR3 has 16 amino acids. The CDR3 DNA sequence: TGTGCCAGCAGTTTCTACTTCGGACAGTCGAACACTGAAGCTTTCTTT. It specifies CASSFYFGQSNTEAFF.

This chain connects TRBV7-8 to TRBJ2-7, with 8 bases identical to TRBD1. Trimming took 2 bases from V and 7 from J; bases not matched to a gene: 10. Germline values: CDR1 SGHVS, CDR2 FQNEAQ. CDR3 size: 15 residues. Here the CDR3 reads CASSLPWTGLGEQYV. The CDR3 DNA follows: TGTGCCAGCAGCTTACCCTGGACAGGGCTGGGGGAGCAGTACGTC.

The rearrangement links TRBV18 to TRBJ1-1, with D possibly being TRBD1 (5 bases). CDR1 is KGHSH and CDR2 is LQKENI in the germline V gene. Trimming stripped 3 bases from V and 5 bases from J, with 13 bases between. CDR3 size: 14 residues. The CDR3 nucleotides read TGTGCCAGCTCACCTGGAGTCCGGGGGACTGAAGCTTTCTTT. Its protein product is CASSPGVRGTEAFF.

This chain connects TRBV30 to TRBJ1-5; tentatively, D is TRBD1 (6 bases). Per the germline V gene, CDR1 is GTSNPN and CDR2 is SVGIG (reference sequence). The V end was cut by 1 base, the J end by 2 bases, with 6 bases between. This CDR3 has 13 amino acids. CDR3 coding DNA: TGTGCCTGGAGTGCAGGGGGCAATCAGCCCCAGCATTTT. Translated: CAWSAGGNQPQHF.

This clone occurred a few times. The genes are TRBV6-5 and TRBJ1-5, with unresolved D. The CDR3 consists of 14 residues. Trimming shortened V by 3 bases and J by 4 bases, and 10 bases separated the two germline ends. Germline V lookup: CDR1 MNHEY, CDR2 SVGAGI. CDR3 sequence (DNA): TGTGCCAGCAGTTATCGAGGCGGGAATCAGCCCCAGCATTTT. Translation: CASSYRGGNQPQHF.

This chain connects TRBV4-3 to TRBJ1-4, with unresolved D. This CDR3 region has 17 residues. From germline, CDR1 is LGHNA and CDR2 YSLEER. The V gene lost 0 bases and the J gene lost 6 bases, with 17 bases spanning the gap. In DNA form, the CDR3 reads TGCGCCAGCAGCCAAGATCCAGAGGGTGGTGGGCATGAAAAACTGTTTTTT. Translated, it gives CASSQDPEGGGHEKLFF.

The CDR3 nucleotides read TGTGCCAGTATCGGGGATACCTATGGCTACACCTTC. Protein: CASIGDTYGYTF. The rearrangement uses TRBV19 and TRBJ1-2; D not certain. Trimming cost V 7 bases and J 4 bases, with 10 bases left between them. In germline, CDR1 is LNHDA, CDR2 SQIVND (reference sequence). The CDR3 is 12 residues long.

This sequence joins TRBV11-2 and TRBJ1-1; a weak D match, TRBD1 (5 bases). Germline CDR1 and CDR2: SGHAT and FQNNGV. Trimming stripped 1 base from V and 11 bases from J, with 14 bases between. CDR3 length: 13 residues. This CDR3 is CASSLAGRADAFF. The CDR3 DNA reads TGTGCCAGCAGCTTAGCGGGCAGGGCCGACGCTTTCTTT.

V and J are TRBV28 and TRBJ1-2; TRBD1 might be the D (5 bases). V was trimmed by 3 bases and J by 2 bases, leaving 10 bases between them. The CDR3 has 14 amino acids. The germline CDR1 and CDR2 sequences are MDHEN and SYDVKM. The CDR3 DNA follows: TGTGCCAGCAGTTTGGAGGGGACCAACTATGGCTACACCTTC. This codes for CASSLEGTNYGYTF.

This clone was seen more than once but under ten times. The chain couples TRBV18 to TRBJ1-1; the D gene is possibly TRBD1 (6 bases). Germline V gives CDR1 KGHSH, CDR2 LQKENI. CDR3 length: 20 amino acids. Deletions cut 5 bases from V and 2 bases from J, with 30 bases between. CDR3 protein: CASSATPFPGASPLNTEAFF. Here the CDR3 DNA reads TGTGCCAGCTCAGCCACCCCATTCCCAGGGGCCTCCCCGTTAAACACTGAAGCTTTCTTT.

CDR3 region: CASSTGPGYGYTF. The DNA for the CDR3 is TGTGCCAGCAGCACCGGACCGGGATACGGCTACACCTTC. The V call is TRBV21-1, the J call TRBJ1-2. TRBV21-1 is a pseudogene locus. The CDR3 has 13 amino acids.

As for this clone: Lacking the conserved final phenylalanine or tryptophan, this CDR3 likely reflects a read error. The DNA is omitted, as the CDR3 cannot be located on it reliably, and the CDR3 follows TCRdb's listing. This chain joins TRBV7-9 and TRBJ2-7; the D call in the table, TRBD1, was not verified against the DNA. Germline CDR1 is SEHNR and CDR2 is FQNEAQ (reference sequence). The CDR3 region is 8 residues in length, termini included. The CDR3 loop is CASSSPVL.

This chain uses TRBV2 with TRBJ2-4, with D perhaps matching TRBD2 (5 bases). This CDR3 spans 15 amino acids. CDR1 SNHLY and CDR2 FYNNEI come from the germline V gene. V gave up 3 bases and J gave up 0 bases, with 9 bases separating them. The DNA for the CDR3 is TGTGCCAGCAGTGACGAGGGCGAAGCCAAAAACATTCAGTACTTC. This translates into CASSDEGEAKNIQYF.

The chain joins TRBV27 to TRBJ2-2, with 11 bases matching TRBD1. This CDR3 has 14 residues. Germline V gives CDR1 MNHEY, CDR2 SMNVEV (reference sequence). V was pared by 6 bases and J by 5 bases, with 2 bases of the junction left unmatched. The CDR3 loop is CASRGQGGTGELFF. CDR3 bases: TGTGCCAGCAGGGGACAGGGGGGAACCGGGGAGCTGTTTTTT.